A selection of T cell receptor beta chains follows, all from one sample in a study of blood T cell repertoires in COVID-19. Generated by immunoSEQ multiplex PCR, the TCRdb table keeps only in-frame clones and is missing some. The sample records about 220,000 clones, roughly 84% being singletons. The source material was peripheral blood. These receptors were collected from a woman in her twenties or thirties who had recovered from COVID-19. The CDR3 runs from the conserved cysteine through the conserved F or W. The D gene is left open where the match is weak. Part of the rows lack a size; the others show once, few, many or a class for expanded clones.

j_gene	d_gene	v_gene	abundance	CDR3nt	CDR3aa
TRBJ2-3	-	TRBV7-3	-	TGTGCCAGCAGCCCCAGGGGTGCAGGCACAGATACGCAGTATTTT	CASSPRGAGTDTQYF
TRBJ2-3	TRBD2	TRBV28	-	TGTGCCAGCAGTTTAGCGGGAGTAGGGACAGATACGCAGTATTTT	CASSLAGVGTDTQYF
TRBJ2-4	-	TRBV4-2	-	TGTGCCAGCAGCCTCCAGGTTCTAGCCAAAAACATTCAGTACTTC	CASSLQVLAKNIQYF
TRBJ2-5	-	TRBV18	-	TGTGCCAGCTCACCAGCGCAAGAGACCCAGTACTTC	CASSPAQETQYF
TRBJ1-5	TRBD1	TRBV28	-	TGTGCCAGCAGAAGTGGACAGGGAGGGAATCAGCCCCAGCATTTT	CASRSGQGGNQPQHF
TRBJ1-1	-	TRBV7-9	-	TGTGCCAGCAGTCCAGACTGGAACACTGAAGCTTTCTTT	CASSPDWNTEAFF
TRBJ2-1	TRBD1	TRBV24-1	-	TGTGCCACCAGTGCAACAGGGGGGCGCGACAATGAGCAGTTCTTC	CATSATGGRDNEQFF
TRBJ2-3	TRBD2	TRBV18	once	TGTGCCAGCTCCCCGGGGGGGGCCGACACAGATACGCAGTATTTT	CASSPGGADTDTQYF
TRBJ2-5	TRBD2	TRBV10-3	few	TGTGCCATCAGTGACCTAGCGGGGGGCTCGGAGACCCAGTACTTC	CAISDLAGGSETQYF
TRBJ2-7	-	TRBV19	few	TGTGCCAGTAGTTGGTCAGGGGTCTACGAGCAGTACTTC	CASSWSGVYEQYF
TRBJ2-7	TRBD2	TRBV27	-	TGTGCCAGCAGTGGACTAGCGGGAGCGAGCTCCTACGAGCAGTACTTC	CASSGLAGASSYEQYF
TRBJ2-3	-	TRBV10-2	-	TGCGCCAGCGACGACAGCCCTAGCACAGATACGCAGTATTTT	CASDDSPSTDTQYF
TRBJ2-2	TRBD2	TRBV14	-	TGTGCCAGCAGCCATCTAGCGGTCAACACCGGGGAGCTGTTTTTT	CASSHLAVNTGELFF
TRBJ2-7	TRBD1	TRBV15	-	TGTGCCACCAGCATAGGACAGGGGACCTACGAGCAGTACTTC	CATSIGQGTYEQYF
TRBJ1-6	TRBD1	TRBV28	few	TGTGCCAGCAGCACGGACAGGGTGGATTCACCCCTCCACTTT	CASSTDRVDSPLHF
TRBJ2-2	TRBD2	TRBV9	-	TGTGCCAGCAGCGTAGAAGCGGGAGCGAACACCGGGGAGCTGTTTTTT	CASSVEAGANTGELFF
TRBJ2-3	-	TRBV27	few	TGTGCCAGCAGTTTTCGACACGACACGCAGTATTTT	CASSFRHDTQYF
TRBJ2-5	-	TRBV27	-	TGTGCCAGCAGTTTAGCGGTTCAAGAGACCCAGTACTTC	CASSLAVQETQYF
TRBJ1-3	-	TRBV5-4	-	TGTGCCAGCAGCTCGCAGGACTCTGGAAACACCATATATTTT	CASSSQDSGNTIYF
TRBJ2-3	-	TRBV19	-	TGTGCCAGTAGTCCTGTAGATACGCAGTATTTT	CASSPVDTQYF
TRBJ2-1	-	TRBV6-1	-	TGTGCCAGCAGTGAGAACTTGAGCTCCTACAATGAGCAGTTCTTC	CASSENLSSYNEQFF
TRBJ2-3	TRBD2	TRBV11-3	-	TGTGCCAGCAGCTTAGGCTCTAGCGGGAGTAGCACAGATACGCAGTATTTT	CASSLGSSGSSTDTQYF
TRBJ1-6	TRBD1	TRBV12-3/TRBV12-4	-	TGTGCCAGCTCGTCAGGGGGCAATTCACCCCTCCACTTT	CASSSGGNSPLHF
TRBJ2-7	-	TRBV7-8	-	TGTGCCAGCAGCAGGGAGGTCGACGCAGCCTACGAGCAGTACTTC	CASSREVDAAYEQYF
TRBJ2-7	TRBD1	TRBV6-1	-	TGTGCCAGCAGTGATAGGGGATACACAGGGGGCGGCGAGCAGTACTTC	CASSDRGYTGGGEQYF
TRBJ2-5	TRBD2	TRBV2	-	TGTGCCAGCAGTGTAGGCCTAGCGGGTCTCCAAGAGACCCAGTACTTC	CASSVGLAGLQETQYF
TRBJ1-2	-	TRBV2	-	TGTGCCAGCAGTGCAGGGTTGTATGGCTACACCTTC	CASSAGLYGYTF
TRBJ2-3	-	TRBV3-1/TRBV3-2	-	TGTGCCAGCAGCCAAGGAGAGTCAGATACGCAGTATTTT	CASSQGESDTQYF
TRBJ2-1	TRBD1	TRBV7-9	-	TGTGCCAGCAGCTTTACCGCCGGGACAGCCTACAATGAGCAGTTCTTC	CASSFTAGTAYNEQFF
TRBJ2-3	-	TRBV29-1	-	TGCAGCGTGGTTAGGGGTTTCGGCACAGATACGCAGTATTTT	CSVVRGFGTDTQYF
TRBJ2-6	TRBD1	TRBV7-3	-	TGTGCCAGCAGCTTAATCGGACAGGAGATTCGCTCTGGGGCCAACGTCCTGACTTTC	CASSLIGQEIRSGANVLTF
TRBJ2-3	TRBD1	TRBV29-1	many	TGCAGCGTTGGGGGGACAGGGGTAGCAGATACGCAGTATTTT	CSVGGTGVADTQYF
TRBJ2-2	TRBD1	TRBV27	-	TGTGCCAGCACCACCACAGGGGACACCGGGGAGCTGTTTTTT	CASTTTGDTGELFF
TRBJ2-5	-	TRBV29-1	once	TGCAGCGTCTATAAGGGAGTACGCCAAGAGACCCAGTACTTC	CSVYKGVRQETQYF
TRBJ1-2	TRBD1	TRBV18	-	TGTGCCAGCTCACCTGGGGACAGGCCCGGGGGCTACACCTTC	CASSPGDRPGGYTF
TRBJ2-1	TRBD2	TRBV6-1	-	TGTGCCAGCAGTGAAGCAGCTAGCGGGAGCAATGAGCAGTTCTTC	CASSEAASGSNEQFF
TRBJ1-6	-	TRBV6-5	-	TGTGCCAGCAGTTACTCGACCGGGAGTAATTCACCCCTCCACTTT	CASSYSTGSNSPLHF
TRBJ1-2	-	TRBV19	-	TGTGCCAGTAGTTTCCCACTTGGGGCAGTCGGCTACACCTTC	CASSFPLGAVGYTF
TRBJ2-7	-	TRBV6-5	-	TGTGCCAGCAGTTACTCGCGATACGAGCAGTACTTC	CASSYSRYEQYF
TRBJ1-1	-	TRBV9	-	TGTGCCAGCAGCGTAGGTACAGGGCCCACTGAAGCTTTCTTT	CASSVGTGPTEAFF
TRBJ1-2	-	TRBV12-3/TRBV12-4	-	TGTGCCAGCAGTTTACGGGATGGCTACACCTTC	CASSLRDGYTF
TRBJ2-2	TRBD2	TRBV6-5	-	TGTGCCAGCAGAACTAGCGGGAGTCTTACCGGGGAGCTGTTTTTT	CASRTSGSLTGELFF
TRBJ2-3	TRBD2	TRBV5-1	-	TGCGCCAGCAGCTTGGTCCTAGCGGGAGGGTCAGATACGCAGTATTTT	CASSLVLAGGSDTQYF
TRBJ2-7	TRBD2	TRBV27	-	TGTGCCAGCAGTCGGGGGGTGGCGGGAGTACGAGGCGAGCAGTACTTC	CASSRGVAGVRGEQYF
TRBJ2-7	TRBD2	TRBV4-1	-	TGCGCCAGCAGCCAAATAACGGGAGGGCCCACCTACGAGCAGTACTTC	CASSQITGGPTYEQYF
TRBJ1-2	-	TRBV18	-	TGTGCCAGCTCACCGGCAGGAGGGTATGGCTACACCTTC	CASSPAGGYGYTF
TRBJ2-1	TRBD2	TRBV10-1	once	TGCGCCAGCAGTGAATTGAGCGGGAGCTCCTACAATGAGCAGTTCTTC	CASSELSGSSYNEQFF